A single sample gave rise to the 22 T cell receptor beta chains below, sequenced in a study of cytomegalovirus exposure and HLA in healthy donors. PCR used 60 Vbeta primers and 13 Jbeta primers. Clones were read by immunoSEQ multiplex PCR, and TCRdb kept only the in-frame ones, dropping some. The sample holds under 200,000 clones, around 83% seen once. Material for sequencing was PBMCs. These receptors originate from a girl aged 2-10 years in good health and CMV-seropositive.

The J gene is TRBJ2-1, the V gene TRBV5-6, with 11 bases aligning to TRBD2. CDR3 length: 15 residues. CDR1 and CDR2 (germline): SGHDT, YYEEEE. The CDR3 DNA sequence: TGTGCTCGACTAGCGGGACGAAGTCCCTACAATGAGCAGTTCTTC. It yields the protein CARLAGRSPYNEQFF.

This clone was picked up one time. V and J are TRBV9 and TRBJ2-1; D possibly corresponds to TRBD2 (7 bases). The germline V gene has CDR1 SGDLS and CDR2 YYNGEE. The CDR3 is 13 amino acids. Trimming took 4 bases from V and 8 from J, leaving 13 bases between them. This chain's CDR3 is CASSPRGGHEQFF. In nucleotides, the CDR3 is TGTGCCAGCAGCCCGAGGGGGGGACATGAGCAGTTCTTC.

The V call is TRBV28, the J call TRBJ2-3; 11 positions match TRBD2. CDR1 and CDR2 from the germline V gene are MDHEN and SYDVKM. After removal of 2 bases from V and 7 bases from J, the junction contained 8 bases not matched to a gene. The CDR3 spans 16 residues. CDR3 loop: CASSLALAGVGNTQYF. The DNA of the CDR3 is TGTGCCAGCAGTTTAGCACTAGCGGGAGTGGGTAATACGCAGTATTTT.

This clone was seen just once. The chain recombines TRBV28 with TRBJ1-1, with D possibly matching TRBD1 (5 bases). Trimming removed 8 bases at V and 11 bases at J, with 24 bases between. There are 14 residues in the CDR3. Germline lookup yields CDR1 MDHEN and CDR2 SYDVKM. CDR3 nucleotide sequence: TGTGCCAGCTTCCAAAGTGGGGGGGGTGAGCGGGCTTTCTTT. Protein: CASFQSGGGERAFF.

The chain employs TRBV4-1 and TRBJ2-7; 7 bases are shared with TRBD2. The CDR3 loop spans 17 amino acids. Germline CDR1 is MGHRA and CDR2 is YSYEKL. Trimming at V came to 4 bases and at J to 1 base, leaving 13 bases not matched to a gene. The CDR3 DNA follows: TGCGCCAGCAGCCCACTAAACGCGGGAGTAAGTTCCTACGAGCAGTACTTC. It yields the protein CASSPLNAGVSSYEQYF.

The chain is built from TRBV25-1 and TRBJ2-3; 8 nucleotides line up with TRBD1. Germline CDR1 reads MGHDK; CDR2 reads SYGVNS. V lost 8 bases to trimming and J lost 1 base; unmatched junction nucleotides: 8. The CDR3 is 15 residues long. The CDR3, as DNA: TGTGCCAGCGAGCTGACAGGGGAGGGCACAGATACGCAGTATTTT. It codes for CASELTGEGTDTQYF.

The V call is TRBV6-1, the J call TRBJ1-1; D not resolved. Germline V gives CDR1 MNHNS, CDR2 SASEGT. This CDR3 is 12 amino acids long. With 2 bases removed from V and 3 bases from J, the gap between germline ends came to 4 bases. This CDR3 is CASSEIYTEAFF. In DNA form, the CDR3 reads TGTGCCAGCAGTGAAATATACACTGAAGCTTTCTTT.

J is TRBJ1-2 and V is TRBV28, with a tentative D call TRBD1 (5 bases). V lost 3 bases and J 4 bases, leaving 12 bases between the germline ends. This CDR3 is built from 14 residues. The germline CDR1 and CDR2 sequences are MDHEN and SYDVKM. CDR3 sequence reads: CASSLGDSGYGYTF. As DNA, the CDR3 is TGTGCCAGCAGTTTGGGCGACAGTGGCTATGGCTACACCTTC.

This sequence joins TRBV5-1 and TRBJ1-4; D possibly corresponds to TRBD1 (5 bases). This CDR3 region has 15 residues. Germline V CDR1 and CDR2: SGHRS, YFSETQ. The germline V and J ends were trimmed by 2 bases and 2 bases, with 10 bases remaining between them. The CDR3 region has the DNA TGCGCCAGCAGCTTTGGGGGGACGACTAATGAAAAACTGTTTTTT. Translated: CASSFGGTTNEKLFF.

The CDR3 protein is CASSLAGAIPGSYGYTF. CDR3 bases: TGTGCCAGCAGCTTGGCAGGGGCGATCCCGGGGTCCTATGGCTACACCTTC. The rearrangement uses TRBV5-4 and TRBJ1-2; maybe TRBD1 (6 bases). V was pared by 0 bases and J by 4 bases, with 19 bases between. Germline V gene sequence: CDR1 SGHNT, CDR2 YYREEE (reference sequence). The CDR3 is 17 amino acids.

The sample holds one count of this clone. CDR3 nucleotide sequence: TGCACCAGCAGCGCTAGCGGGAGTCACGACGAGCAGTACTTC. As protein: CTSSASGSHDEQYF. The rearrangement joins TRBV1 to TRBJ2-7; TRBD2, the D gene given by the table, was not confirmed from the DNA. TRBV1 is marked as a pseudogene. The CDR3 length is 14 residues.

The rearrangement uses TRBV28 and TRBJ1-1, with 8 bases aligning to TRBD1. Germline CDR1 is MDHEN and CDR2 is SYDVKM. The CDR3 is made up of 14 amino acids. With V trimmed by 7 bases and J by 2 bases, 6 bases remained unmatched. CDR3 region: CASTLTGENTEAFF. The DNA for the CDR3 is TGTGCCAGCACCTTGACAGGGGAAAACACTGAAGCTTTCTTT. The full variable domain, its missing parts supplied by reference TRBV28 and TRBJ1-1, is DVKVTQSSRYLVKRTGEKVFLECVQDMDHENMFWYRQDPGLGLRLIYFSYDVKMKEKGDIPEGYSVSREKKERFSLILESASTNQTSMYLCASTLTGENTEAFFGQGTRLTVV.

The chain carries TRBV5-1 and TRBJ2-7; 8 nucleotides agree with TRBD1. V was pared by 7 bases and J by 7 bases, with 13 bases of the junction left unmatched. The CDR3 covers 14 residues. Germline CDR1 SGHRS, CDR2 YFSETQ. The CDR3 region has the DNA TGCGCCAGCTCACCGGGACAGGCTATGGGGGAGCAGTACTTC. Its protein product is CASSPGQAMGEQYF. Looking up the rest from reference TRBV5-1 and TRBJ2-7 gives the full variable domain: KAGVTQTPRYLIKTRGQQVTLSCSPISGHRSVSWYQQTPGQGLQFLFEYFSETQRNKGNFPGRFSGRQFSNSRSEMNVSTLELGDSALYLCASSPGQAMGEQYFGPGTRLTVT.

The gene calls are TRBV2 and TRBJ2-7; 11 bases are a match to TRBD2. Germline V gives CDR1 SNHLY, CDR2 FYNNEI. After removal of 6 bases from V and 8 bases from J, the junction contained 9 bases not matched to a gene. The CDR3 is 14 amino acids. The DNA of the CDR3 is TGTGCCAGCAGGAAAACTAGCGGGGGATTCCAGCAGTACTTC. Amino acid sequence: CASRKTSGGFQQYF. The whole variable domain, remainder taken from reference TRBV2 and TRBJ2-7, is EPEVTQTPSHQVTQMGQEVILRCVPISNHLYFYWYRQILGQKVEFLVSFYNNEISEKSEIFDDQFSVERPDGSNFTLKIRSTKLEDSAMYFCASRKTSGGFQQYFGPGTRLTVT.

V gene TRBV5-1 combines with J gene TRBJ2-7, with D maybe TRBD2 (6 bases). V was shortened by 4 bases and J by 2 bases, with 10 bases between the two germline ends. Germline V lookup: CDR1 SGHRS, CDR2 YFSETQ. CDR3 length equals 13 residues. This CDR3 is CASSPGLPYEQYF. The CDR3 DNA reads as TGCGCCAGCAGCCCGGGACTCCCCTACGAGCAGTACTTC.

V and J are TRBV6-5 and TRBJ2-7; 10 bases map to TRBD2. Per the germline V gene, CDR1 is MNHEY and CDR2 is SVGAGI. With V trimmed by 4 bases and J by 7 bases, 10 bases remained unmatched. The CDR3 spans 15 residues. CDR3 sequence (DNA): TGTGCCAGCAGTTTTAAGCTAGCGGGAGTGGGGGAGCAGTACTTC. Translated: CASSFKLAGVGEQYF.

The chain carries TRBV29-1 and TRBJ2-4; D not resolved. The germline V gene has CDR1 SQVTM and CDR2 ANQGSEA. CDR3 length equals 14 residues. Trimming took 7 bases from V and 6 from J, leaving 19 bases between them. The CDR3 bases are TGCAGCGCTACCCAATCTAGTGCTCTAAACATTCAGTACTTC. Encoded protein: CSATQSSALNIQYF.

V usage is TRBV30 and J usage is TRBJ2-2; TRBD1 agrees at 7 bases. The ends lost 2 bases at V and 6 bases at J; junction bases unmatched: 15. This CDR3 has 17 residues. The V gene's germline CDR1 is GTSNPN and CDR2 SVGIG (reference sequence). The CDR3 protein is CAWSMGGWQGEPGELFF. The CDR3 bases are TGTGCCTGGAGTATGGGTGGGTGGCAGGGGGAACCCGGGGAGCTGTTTTTT.

The V gene is TRBV5-1, the J gene TRBJ1-4, with D tentatively TRBD1 (6 bases). V gave up 1 base and J gave up 5 bases, with 12 bases separating them. The CDR3 is made up of 15 amino acids. Germline V gene sequence: CDR1 SGHRS, CDR2 YFSETQ. Here the CDR3 reads CASSLSGVVNEKLFF. DNA of the CDR3: TGCGCCAGCAGCTTGTCAGGGGTCGTGAATGAAAAACTGTTTTTT.

The chain uses TRBV12-5 and TRBJ2-3, with 15 positions matching TRBD2. V trimming: 5 bases; J trimming: 5 bases; junction bases outside the gene matches: 8. Looked up from germline, CDR1 is LGHNT and CDR2 is FRNRAP. This CDR3 contains 17 residues. CDR3 loop: CASGPGLAGGVGDTQYF. The DNA for the CDR3 is TGTGCTAGTGGTCCGGGACTAGCGGGAGGAGTTGGAGATACGCAGTATTTT.

The chain links TRBV29-1 to TRBJ1-4, with D unresolved. Germline-derived CDR1 and CDR2 are SQVTM and ANQGSEA. Trimming stripped 7 bases from V and 14 bases from J, with 11 bases between. The CDR3 spans 9 residues. The CDR3 coding sequence is TGCAGCGCCCGCGGTTATCTGTTTTTT. Translated, it gives CSARGYLFF.

This CDR3 reads CASSFETSGNSYEQYF. The CDR3 coding sequence is TGCGCCAGCAGCTTCGAGACTAGCGGGAACTCCTACGAGCAGTACTTC. The chain links TRBV5-1 to TRBJ2-7; TRBD2 matches at 11 bases. This CDR3 has 16 residues. V was clipped by 2 bases and J by 0 bases; unmatched bases: 4. In germline, CDR1 is SGHRS, CDR2 YFSETQ.